This T cell receptor (beta chain) originates from a study of T-cell memory formation after mild COVID-19. Overall study results and limits: Among CD4+ contracting clones, most were CM and EM, and CD8+ ones EMRA. Clones that got smaller from day 15 to 85 had even CD4/CD8, while clones growing later tipped toward CD4+. Specificity for SARS-CoV-2 was not confirmed among the second-wave clones peaking on day 37.

A 5'RACE reaction primed in the constant segment made cDNA libraries of TCR alpha and TCR beta, and these carried sample barcodes and UMIs. TCRdb called the 5' RACE reads again in MiXCR, with one record for every CDR3 protein. In the table there are 150,000 to 200,000 distinct CDR3 sequences, 13% to 15% of which are singletons. This clonotype was seen only a few times. Antigen: not known. The sequenced sample consisted of PBMCs or a T cell subset sorted from them (not recorded which). This clonotype originated in an adult woman who had mild COVID-19 (a few samples of this study predate the infection). Cell type and time point are not known.

The CDR3 DNA is TGTGCCAGCAGCTTGGCCAGGGTAATCTACACCTTC. Amino acids: CASSLARVIYTF. The chain is built from TRBV5-6 and TRBJ1-2; TRBD1 is a possible D gene (5 bases). Looked up from germline, CDR1 is SGHDT and CDR2 is YYEEEE. Trimming removed 0 bases from V and 10 bases from J, with 10 bases in between. The CDR3 sequence is 12 residues long.